A selection of T cell receptor beta chains follows, all from one sample in a study of CD4 and CD8 cells across lung adenocarcinoma regions. TCRdb fed the PCR reads into MiXCR, producing one record per CDR3 protein. The sample yields nearly 4,000 distinct CDR3 sequences, roughly half seen once. Input material: CD4+ T cells from the margin of a lung tumor. The receptors were gathered from a female donor with lung adenocarcinoma. The CD4 and CD8 labels of this study may be unreliable. The CDR3 runs from the conserved cysteine through the conserved F or W. D genes are given only for firm matches. Rows give clone size only sometimes, using once, few, many, or a class for an expanded clone.

few,TRBJ1-2,TRBD1,TRBV4-1,TGCGCCAGCAGCCAAGAAGGGACAGGGGGCGCCCAGGGATATGGCTACACCTTC,CASSQEGTGGAQGYGYTF
-,TRBJ2-1,-,TRBV6-5,TGTGCCAGCAGTTACTCGGCAGGGGAGAGGGCCTACAATGAGCAGTTCTTC,CASSYSAGERAYNEQFF
-,TRBJ2-1,TRBD1,TRBV10-3,TGTGCCACTGGGACCGGGACAGGGGTAGAGGAGCAGTTCTTC,CATGTGTGVEEQFF
medium-sized,TRBJ2-1,-,TRBV7-7,TGTGCCAGCAGCTTAGCGGGAGGAGACAATGAGCAGTTCTTC,CASSLAGGDNEQFF
-,TRBJ2-1,TRBD2,TRBV20-1,TGCAGTGCTAGAGATGTCAGACTAGCGGGAGTGAGTGAGCAGTTCTTC,CSARDVRLAGVSEQFF
medium-sized,TRBJ2-2,TRBD1,TRBV6-1,TGTGCCAGCTTTCGCCCGGGGACAGGCGGTTTCGCCGGGGAGCTGTTTTTT,CASFRPGTGGFAGELFF
-,TRBJ2-5,TRBD2,TRBV12-3/TRBV12-4,TGTGCCAGCAGCCGGACTAGCGGGGGGGCACGGGAGACCCAGTACTTC,CASSRTSGGARETQYF
-,TRBJ2-3,-,TRBV27,TGTGCCAGCAGTTTGGGCGCGAGCACAGATACGCAGTATTTT,CASSLGASTDTQYF
-,TRBJ2-1,TRBD2,TRBV11-1,TGTGCCAGCAGCGCCGGACTAGCGGGAGGGTTCAGCGATGAGCAGTTCTTC,CASSAGLAGGFSDEQFF
once,TRBJ2-2,-,TRBV5-1,TGCGCCAGCACCTTGGTAGGGGACCGTTACACCGGGGAGCTGTTTTTT,CASTLVGDRYTGELFF
-,TRBJ2-3,-,TRBV4-3,TGCGCCAGCAGCCAAGATCGGGATGATAATCGGTATTTT,CASSQDRDDNRYF
-,TRBJ2-4,-,TRBV6-1,TGTGCCCGCAGCTCGGGGCTTGGCGCCAAAAACAATCAGTACTTC,CARSSGLGAKNNQYF
few,TRBJ2-2,-,TRBV27,TGTGCCAGCAGTTTCAACAGGGTTTCCGGGGAGCTGTTTTTT,CASSFNRVSGELFF
-,TRBJ2-1,TRBD2,TRBV11-2,TGTGCCAGCAGCTTAGCGGGAGGGTTTGGGTTCTTC,CASSLAGGFGFF
-,TRBJ2-1,-,TRBV6-5,TGTGCCAGCAGTTACGGGGCAGGGGCGAGCAATGAGCAGTTCTTC,CASSYGAGASNEQFF
large,TRBJ2-1,-,TRBV7-2,TGTGCCAGCAGCTTACAAGCGGGCGCCAATGAGCAGTTCTTC,CASSLQAGANEQFF